This section outlines one T cell receptor beta chain sequence together with its context. Trimming cost V 11 bases and J 3 bases; bases outside gene matches: 7. The CDR3 spans 13 residues. Germline V gene data show CDR1 as ENHRY and CDR2 as SYGVKD. This sample is part of a study of blood T cell repertoires in COVID-19. In the study's own analysis: Reference gene primer amplification yielded estimated nucleated cell counts. The method was immunoSEQ multiplex PCR; TCRdb's version includes in-frame clones alone and lacks a portion of them. From that table come the V and J calls and clone size; the DNA was used to work out D and trimming. The sample lists under 150,000 clones, 80% to 90% occurring once.

This TCR derives from a woman aged 60 to 75 with COVID-19, enrolled during active disease. The source material was peripheral blood. The chain carries TRBV10-3 and TRBJ2-7; 10 nucleotides line up with TRBD2. The CDR3 region is CASLVAGGYEQYF. CDR3 nucleotide sequence: TGTGCCTCCTTAGTAGCGGGGGGCTACGAGCAGTACTTC.